This passage covers 29 T cell receptor beta chains from one sample sequenced in a study of OX40 agonist ivuxolimab in advanced cancers. Clones were sequenced by immunoSEQ multiplex PCR, and TCRdb holds only the in-frame ones, with some missing. The sample shows approximately 65,000 clones, about 82% of them seen only once. This material consisted of CD4+ or CD8+ T cells sorted from blood, taken in a trial of the OX40 agonist ivuxolimab. The receptors were gathered from an adult with an advanced solid tumor such as melanoma, head and neck, liver or kidney cancer.

The rearrangement joins TRBV5-6 to TRBJ2-1; TRBD2 matches 11 bases. With V trimmed by 3 bases and J by 8 bases, 4 bases remained unmatched. The germline V gene has CDR1 SGHDT and CDR2 YYEEEE. The CDR3 extends over 14 amino acids. The CDR3 DNA is TGTGCCAGCAGCTCCACTAGCGGGGGTGATGAGCAGTTCTTC. It yields the protein CASSSTSGGDEQFF.

J is TRBJ2-2 and V is TRBV10-3, with 13 bases that match TRBD2. The CDR3 spans 18 residues. V lost 6 bases, J lost 1 base, and 8 bases stayed unmatched. Germline CDR1 and CDR2: ENHRY and SYGVKD. The DNA of the CDR3 is TGTGCCATCAGGCTCGGACTAGCGGGAGTCGGGAACACCGGGGAGCTGTTTTTT. Translated, it gives CAIRLGLAGVGNTGELFF.

The V and J genes are TRBV30 and TRBJ2-3, with TRBD1 identical over 7 bases. The ends lost 1 base at V and 2 bases at J; junction bases unmatched: 6. The CDR3 runs to 15 residues. Germline assignment: CDR1 GTSNPN and CDR2 SVGIG (reference sequence). CDR3 loop: CAWSDRGRNTDTQYF. The CDR3 nucleotides are TGTGCCTGGAGTGACAGGGGACGTAACACAGATACGCAGTATTTT.

The rearrangement links TRBV28 to TRBJ2-7; possibly TRBD1 for D (5 bases). The CDR3 length is 13 residues. V was shortened by 6 bases and J by 6 bases, with 15 bases between the two germline ends. Germline-derived CDR1 and CDR2 are MDHEN and SYDVKM. CDR3 coding DNA: TGTGCCAGCAGCAGGGAAAAAGGTCGCGAGCAGTACTTC. Translated: CASSREKGREQYF.

The CDR3 sequence is CAITQSSSTGELFF. DNA of the CDR3: TGTGCCATCACTCAGAGTTCGAGCACCGGGGAGCTGTTTTTT. This rearrangement joins TRBV10-3 to TRBJ2-2; D call uncertain. V was clipped by 7 bases and J by 4 bases, with 13 bases between them. The germline CDR1 and CDR2 sequences are ENHRY and SYGVKD. The CDR3 has 14 residues.

This clone was seen once. The chain employs TRBV5-4 and TRBJ1-4; D gene unclear. V shed 0 bases and J shed 5 bases, with 8 bases lying between them. The CDR3 sequence is 14 residues long. Germline V gene sequence: CDR1 SGHNT, CDR2 YYREEE (reference sequence). The CDR3 loop is CASSLGQENEKLFF. The CDR3, as DNA: TGTGCCAGCAGCTTGGGCCAGGAGAATGAAAAACTGTTTTTT.

J is TRBJ1-2 and V is TRBV5-1; maybe TRBD1 (5 bases). The CDR3 is 13 residues long. Germline V CDR1 and CDR2: SGHRS, YFSETQ. V lost 5 bases to trimming and J lost 6 bases, with 14 bases between them. Here the CDR3 reads CASRVEGPDGYTF. The CDR3 DNA reads as TGCGCCAGCAGGGTGGAGGGGCCAGATGGCTACACCTTC.

The chain couples TRBV28 to TRBJ1-1; D gene ambiguous. The germline V gene has CDR1 MDHEN and CDR2 SYDVKM. Trimming cost V 10 bases and J 2 bases, with 8 bases left between them. This CDR3 is 11 amino acids long. The CDR3 here is CATSLNTEAFF. As DNA, the CDR3 is TGTGCCACCTCTCTTAACACTGAAGCTTTCTTT.

V usage is TRBV5-4 and J usage is TRBJ1-1, with a tentative D call TRBD1 (5 bases). The CDR3 contains 15 residues. Between the trimmed V and J ends, which lost 3 bases and 3 bases, there was a span of 15 bases. Germline V gene lookup returns CDR1 SGHNT and CDR2 YYREEE (reference sequence). The CDR3 nucleotides are TGTGCCAGCAGCTGGGGAGGGGAGAGGTACACTGAAGCTTTCTTT. Translated: CASSWGGERYTEAFF.

This chain links TRBV5-1 with TRBJ2-5; 7 nucleotides align to TRBD1. V lost 5 bases and J lost 1; bases outside the gene matches: 5. The CDR3 is 14 amino acids. The germline CDR1 and CDR2 sequences are SGHRS and YFSETQ. The DNA for the CDR3 is TGCGCCAGCAGTCCGACAGGGCCCCAAGAGACCCAGTACTTC. This sequence encodes CASSPTGPQETQYF.

For this clone: The junction differs from germline at one of its ends, possibly a read error. The chain carries TRBV25-1 and TRBJ2-7; maybe TRBD1 (6 bases). The length of the CDR3 is 12 residues. Germline CDR1 MGHDK, CDR2 SYGVNS. CDR3 nucleotides: TGTGCCAGCACCGAGGGGGACACCGAGCGGTACTTC. Residues: CASTEGDTERYF.

V usage is TRBV7-2 and J usage is TRBJ1-3; D is ambiguous. Trimming took off 2 bases at V and 0 bases at J, with 5 bases between the two ends. In germline, CDR1 is SGHTA, CDR2 FQGNSA. This CDR3 is 14 amino acids long. The CDR3 protein is CASSLRSSGNTIYF. The CDR3 DNA reads as TGTGCCAGCAGCTTACGCAGCTCTGGAAACACCATATATTTT.

The chain joins TRBV30 to TRBJ2-1; D ambiguous. Germline V gives CDR1 GTSNPN, CDR2 SVGIG (reference sequence). This CDR3 region has 14 residues. V shed 5 bases and J shed 0 bases, with 11 bases lying between them. The CDR3 reads CAWVGRNSYNEQFF. CDR3 DNA: TGTGCCTGGGTCGGACGGAACTCCTACAATGAGCAGTTCTTC.

V usage is TRBV10-3 and J usage is TRBJ2-4; possible D gene TRBD1, 5 bases. Germline values: CDR1 ENHRY, CDR2 SYGVKD. Trimming removed 0 bases at V and 4 bases at J, with 16 bases between. This CDR3 comprises 17 residues. The CDR3 DNA is TGTGCCATCAGTGAGTCTCAACTCCTTAGGGGAAAAAACATTCAGTACTTC. This sequence encodes CAISESQLLRGKNIQYF.

This rearrangement joins TRBV7-2 to TRBJ2-5; 9 positions agree with TRBD2. Germline trimming cut 5 bases from V and 3 bases from J; bases unmatched to any gene: 4. This CDR3 has 14 amino acids. Germline V gene lookup returns CDR1 SGHTA and CDR2 FQGNSA. The CDR3 here is CASSTRLAEETQYF. CDR3 DNA: TGTGCCAGCAGCACCCGACTAGCGGAAGAGACCCAGTACTTC. Using reference TRBV7-2 and TRBJ2-5 for the parts outside the CDR3, the full variable domain is GAGVSQSPSNKVTEKGKDVELRCDPISGHTALYWYRQSLGQGLEFLIYFQGNSAPDKSGLPSDRFSAERTGGSVSTLTIQRTQQEDSAVYLCASSTRLAEETQYFGPGTRLLVL.

V gene TRBV20-1 combines with J gene TRBJ1-2; D is unresolved. The CDR3 loop spans 11 amino acids. Germline V CDR1 and CDR2: DFQATT, SNEGSKA (reference sequence). Trimming cost V 1 base and J 8 bases, with 8 bases left between them. The CDR3 spells CSARGFEGYTF. The CDR3 DNA sequence: TGCAGTGCTAGAGGGTTTGAAGGCTACACCTTC.

The rearrangement uses TRBV11-3 and TRBJ1-6; no definite D call. V was shortened by 0 bases and J by 7 bases, with 10 bases between the two germline ends. CDR3 length: 15 residues. The germline CDR1 and CDR2 sequences are SGHNT and YENEEA. Here the CDR3 DNA reads TGTGCCAGCAGCTTAGACGGCTTTGGGAATTCACCCCTCCACTTT. Translating gives CASSLDGFGNSPLHF.

The DNA of the CDR3 is TGCGCCAGCAGCTTGAGCAGGGGCACAGATACGCAGTATTTT. It translates to CASSLSRGTDTQYF. The chain is built from TRBV5-1 and TRBJ2-3; tentative D call: TRBD1 (5 bases). Between the trimmed V and J ends, which lost 1 base and 1 base, there was a span of 7 bases. The germline CDR1 and CDR2 sequences are SGHRS and YFSETQ. The CDR3 extends over 14 amino acids.

V is TRBV28 and J is TRBJ2-7; D not certain. With 4 bases removed from V and 4 bases from J, the gap between germline ends came to 5 bases. The CDR3 totals 11 residues. Germline CDR1 reads MDHEN; CDR2 reads SYDVKM. In DNA form, the CDR3 reads TGTGCCAGCAGTTCCTTTTACGAGCAGTACTTC. It translates to CASSSFYEQYF.

This clone was seen a handful of times. This rearrangement joins TRBV29-1 to TRBJ2-3, with TRBD2 matching 12 bases. The CDR3 is made up of 18 amino acids. V shed 6 bases, J shed 1 base, and the junction held 14 bases outside the gene matches. Per germline, CDR1 SQVTM and CDR2 ANQGSEA. CDR3 protein: CSVDKTSGRLFGTDTQYF. CDR3 coding DNA: TGCAGCGTCGATAAGACTAGCGGGAGATTATTTGGCACAGATACGCAGTATTTT.

The rearrangement links TRBV7-2 to TRBJ2-7; D is possibly TRBD1 (5 bases). The germline V gene has CDR1 SGHTA and CDR2 FQGNSA. V lost 6 bases and J lost 1, with 10 bases in between. This CDR3 contains 13 residues. For the CDR3, the DNA is TGTGCCAGCAGACTGGACATTTCCTACGAGCAGTACTTC. Protein product: CASRLDISYEQYF. Using reference TRBV7-2 and TRBJ2-7 for the parts outside the CDR3, the full variable domain is GAGVSQSPSNKVTEKGKDVELRCDPISGHTALYWYRQSLGQGLEFLIYFQGNSAPDKSGLPSDRFSAERTGGSVSTLTIQRTQQEDSAVYLCASRLDISYEQYFGPGTRLTVT.

This clone appeared a few times. The rearrangement links TRBV28 to TRBJ1-2, with a possible D match to TRBD1 (6 bases). V lost 5 bases and J 2 bases, leaving 21 bases between the germline ends. This CDR3 spans 17 amino acids. The germline CDR1 and CDR2 sequences are MDHEN and SYDVKM. The CDR3 region has the DNA TGTGCCAGCAGTGTTTCGGGACACCTCACCTTGAACTATGGCTACACCTTC. Translation: CASSVSGHLTLNYGYTF.

The J gene is TRBJ1-5, the V gene TRBV19; 7 positions agree with TRBD1. The V and J ends lost 2 bases and 3 bases, in that order; junction bases with no gene match: 1. Germline CDR1 LNHDA, CDR2 SQIVND (reference sequence). This CDR3 is built from 14 residues. This CDR3 reads CASSIQGVNQPQHF. CDR3 bases: TGTGCCAGTAGTATACAGGGGGTCAATCAGCCCCAGCATTTT.

The genes are TRBV18 and TRBJ1-3, with 7 bases lining up with TRBD1. V shed 1 base, J shed 4 bases, and the junction held 4 bases outside the gene matches. This CDR3 comprises 15 residues. CDR1 is KGHSH, CDR2 LQKENI, per germline. The CDR3 coding sequence is TGTGCCAGCTCACCACGACAGGGACCGGGAAACACCATATATTTT. The encoded protein is CASSPRQGPGNTIYF.

The count of this clone is one. The J gene is TRBJ2-3, the V gene TRBV29-1; possibly TRBD1 for D (6 bases). The germline V gene encodes CDR1 SQVTM and CDR2 ANQGSEA. The CDR3 spans 15 residues. Deletions cut 3 bases from V and 2 bases from J, with 15 bases between. The CDR3: CSVDERTGLTDTQYF. CDR3 bases: TGCAGCGTTGACGAACGAACAGGGCTCACAGATACGCAGTATTTT.

The chain is built from TRBV30 and TRBJ2-7; 7 positions match TRBD1. Trimming at V came to 0 bases and at J to 0 bases, leaving 5 bases not matched to a gene. Germline CDR1 is GTSNPN and CDR2 is SVGIG (reference sequence). There are 15 residues in the CDR3. In DNA, the CDR3 is TGTGCCTGGAGTGTACGGGCAGGGGGCTCCTACGAGCAGTACTTC. As protein: CAWSVRAGGSYEQYF.

J is TRBJ2-2 and V is TRBV27; tentative D call: TRBD2 (7 bases). Germline CDR1 reads MNHEY; CDR2 reads SMNVEV (reference sequence). The V end lost 4 bases, the J end lost 7 bases, and 13 bases lay between the germline ends. The CDR3 has 14 amino acids. CDR3 sequence: CASSSRGADGELFF. The CDR3 DNA sequence: TGTGCCAGCAGTTCCCGGGGGGCTGACGGGGAGCTGTTTTTT.

The rearrangement links TRBV2 to TRBJ2-7, with 12 nucleotides matching TRBD2. With V trimmed by 1 base and J by 0 bases, 7 bases remained unmatched. The length of the CDR3 is 18 residues. In germline, CDR1 is SNHLY, CDR2 FYNNEI. The CDR3 DNA reads TGTGCCAGCAGTGAAGGTTTGGCTAGCGGGAGGGCCTCCTACGAGCAGTACTTC. Residues: CASSEGLASGRASYEQYF.

The chain carries TRBV19 and TRBJ2-5; the match to TRBD2 covers 11 bases. Per germline, CDR1 LNHDA and CDR2 SQIVND (reference sequence). The V and J ends lost 3 bases and 2 bases, in that order; junction bases with no gene match: 17. The CDR3 sequence is 20 residues long. The CDR3 DNA follows: TGTGCCAGTAGTATCGGAACCGGGACTAGCGGCCCGGTGGGGCAAGAGACCCAGTACTTC. This gives the protein CASSIGTGTSGPVGQETQYF.